The entry below describes one T cell receptor beta chain. Its target is unknown. All sequencing subjects had displayed CD8+CD57+ cell expansion on flow cytometry. Profiles of TCR beta VDJ and CDR3 were generated from a genomic DNA template. One entry per CDR3 protein, called by TCRdb with MiXCR from the reads. Here the sample spans 150,000 to 200,000 distinct CDR3 sequences, less than 60% being singletons. This sample is drawn from a study of CD8+CD57+ T cells in acquired aplastic anemia. Study observations and caveats: No significant patient-versus-control difference appeared in CD8+ Simpson's diversity.

Sequencing input: sorted CD4+, CD8+, or CD8+CD57+ T cells (not recorded which) from PBMCs. The TCR sequence derives from a human donor with aplastic anemia.

CDR3 region: CASSRQGTEKLFF. The CDR3 nucleotides read TGTGCCAGCAGCCGTCAGGGGACTGAAAAACTGTTTTTT. The chain uses TRBV7-3 and TRBJ1-4; a weak D match, TRBD1 (6 bases). The length of the CDR3 is 13 residues. The germline gives CDR1 SGHTA, CDR2 FQGTGA. The V gene lost 5 bases and the J gene lost 7 bases, with 11 bases spanning the gap.